These 20 T cell receptor beta chains share one sample of origin, sequenced in a study of shared clonotypes between healthy human individuals. CD45RO-negative cells were positively selected for CCR7, leaving out terminally differentiated effector memory CD45RA+ cells. Here immunoSEQ multiplex PCR was the method, and the copy in TCRdb shows in-frame clones only, minus some. The table lists some 2,100,000 clones, more than 85% of them singletons. The sequencing sample was made of naive CD8+ T cells from PBMCs. Receptors were obtained from a man aged 18 to 35 in good health. Some clones in this sample may be carry-over from other donors' samples.

This clone was seen once. CDR3 in DNA: TGCAGCGCCTCCGGGACTAGCGGGTACGAGCAGTACTTC. Protein sequence: CSASGTSGYEQYF. The rearrangement uses TRBV29-1 and TRBJ2-7; the match to TRBD2 covers 12 bases. After removal of 7 bases from V and 4 bases from J, the junction contained 5 bases not matched to a gene. This CDR3 is 13 amino acids long. Germline CDR1 is SQVTM and CDR2 is ANQGSEA.

The chain is built from TRBV6-5 and TRBJ2-2, with D perhaps matching TRBD1 or TRBD2 (5 bases each). The CDR3 consists of 15 residues. The germline V gene has CDR1 MNHEY and CDR2 SVGAGI. V lost 6 bases and J 6 bases, leaving 17 bases between the germline ends. CDR3 nucleotide sequence: TGTGCCAGCAGCCACGGGGCCGGCATCGCCGGGGAGCTGTTTTTT. Translation: CASSHGAGIAGELFF.

The CDR3 bases are TGTGCCAGCAGCTTCTCACAAGGGGGGTCGGACACTGAAGCTTTCTTT. This encodes CASSFSQGGSDTEAFF. The genes are TRBV7-8 and TRBJ1-1; tentatively, D is TRBD1 (6 bases). Trimming shortened V by 3 bases and J by 3 bases, and 17 bases separated the two germline ends. Germline lookup yields CDR1 SGHVS and CDR2 FQNEAQ. This CDR3 comprises 16 residues.

The V and J genes are TRBV7-9 and TRBJ2-7; 7 bases agree with TRBD2. V dropped 1 base and J dropped 5; count of bases not matched to a gene: 8. The CDR3 sequence is 15 residues long. Per germline, CDR1 SEHNR and CDR2 FQNEAQ (reference sequence). The CDR3 DNA is TGTGCCAGCAGCTTAGAGTCTAGCGGTAGCAACGAGCAGTACTTC. It specifies CASSLESSGSNEQYF.

The chain employs TRBV11-2 and TRBJ1-1; D is possibly TRBD1 (5 bases). V lost 2 bases and J lost 3, with 16 bases in between. CDR1 SGHAT and CDR2 FQNNGV come from the germline V gene. There are 16 residues in the CDR3. CDR3 nucleotides: TGTGCCAGCAGCTTATGGGGTGAGGGGAGGGACACTGAAGCTTTCTTT. This codes for CASSLWGEGRDTEAFF.

This clone came up once. The chain joins TRBV18 to TRBJ2-6; possible D gene TRBD1, 5 bases. The CDR3 sequence is 15 residues long. Trimming left V 4 bases short and J 4 bases short, with 11 bases between. In germline, CDR1 is KGHSH, CDR2 LQKENI. The CDR3 DNA is TGTGCCAGCTCACTGCAGGGCCCGGGGGCCAACGTCCTGACTTTC. Protein product: CASSLQGPGANVLTF.

J is TRBJ2-5 and V is TRBV19, with D possibly TRBD2 on 6 matching bases. Germline V CDR1 and CDR2: LNHDA, SQIVND (reference sequence). V dropped 5 bases and J dropped 5 bases, with 18 bases sitting between them. The CDR3 has 15 amino acids. As DNA, the CDR3 is TGTGCCAGTAGTCCCCAGGGAGGCTGGGGGGAGACCCAGTACTTC. Amino acid sequence: CASSPQGGWGETQYF.

Notes on this clone: Distinct nucleotide sequences in the sample also encode this CDR3. The chain couples TRBV30 to TRBJ1-3; D is possibly TRBD1 (5 bases). CDR1 is GTSNPN and CDR2 is SVGIG in the germline V gene (reference sequence). CDR3 length equals 13 residues. V lost 5 bases to trimming and J lost 4 bases, with 12 bases between them. The chain's CDR3 is CAWGWGSGNTIYF. DNA for the CDR3: TGTGCCTGGGGGTGGGGGTCAGGAAACACCATATATTTT.

V is TRBV28 and J is TRBJ2-1; TRBD2 matches 7 bases. The CDR3 loop spans 15 amino acids. V trimming: 3 bases; J trimming: 8 bases; junction bases outside the gene matches: 10. From germline, CDR1 is MDHEN and CDR2 SYDVKM. The CDR3 region is CASSFSTSAVDEQFF. CDR3 coding DNA: TGTGCCAGCAGTTTTTCAACTAGCGCGGTGGATGAGCAGTTCTTC.

V gene TRBV5-4 combines with J gene TRBJ1-1; D possibly corresponds to TRBD1 (5 bases). CDR3 length equals 12 residues. V was shortened by 7 bases and J by 5 bases, with 12 bases between the two germline ends. In germline, CDR1 is SGHNT, CDR2 YYREEE (reference sequence). CDR3 residues: CASRQGLTEAFF. DNA for the CDR3: TGTGCCAGCCGGCAGGGATTGACTGAAGCTTTCTTT. The entire variable domain, with the rest obtained from reference TRBV5-4 and TRBJ1-1, is as follows: ETGVTQSPTHLIKTRGQQVTLRCSSQSGHNTVSWYQQALGQGPQFIFQYYREEENGRGNFPPRFSGLQFPNYSSELNVNALELDDSALYLCASRQGLTEAFFGQGTRLTVV.

J is TRBJ2-2 and V is TRBV7-9, with 7 bases aligning to TRBD2. The CDR3 runs to 15 residues. V shed 3 bases and J 5 bases; nucleotides not matched to a gene: 6. CDR1 is SEHNR, CDR2 FQNEAQ, per germline (reference sequence). The CDR3 region has the DNA TGTGCCAGCAGCTTCGTCGCGGGAGCGACCGGGGAGCTGTTTTTT. Its translation: CASSFVAGATGELFF.

The V gene is TRBV7-2, the J gene TRBJ1-5, with D hard to call. V was clipped by 3 bases and J by 7 bases, with 13 bases between them. Per germline, CDR1 SGHTA and CDR2 FQGNSA. CDR3 length: 14 amino acids. The CDR3 spells CASSFHSGGQPQHF. The CDR3 DNA follows: TGTGCCAGCAGCTTCCACTCTGGCGGCCAGCCCCAGCATTTT.

This chain uses TRBV27 with TRBJ2-7; perhaps TRBD2 as D (5 bases). Trimming left V 5 bases short and J 4 bases short, with 18 bases between. The CDR3 loop spans 15 amino acids. Germline V gene lookup returns CDR1 MNHEY and CDR2 SMNVEV (reference sequence). The CDR3 here is CASSAWTGLGYEQYF. The CDR3 DNA is TGTGCCAGCAGTGCCTGGACTGGCCTCGGGTACGAGCAGTACTTC.

The count of this clone is one. CDR3 DNA sequence: TGTGCCAGCAGTTCTAGACAGTTCTACGAGCAGTACTTC. It yields the protein CASSSRQFYEQYF. The V call is TRBV28, the J call TRBJ2-7, with D perhaps matching TRBD1 (5 bases). The CDR3 spans 13 residues. CDR1 MDHEN and CDR2 SYDVKM come from the germline V gene. The V and J ends lost 4 bases and 3 bases respectively, with 10 bases between them.

V and J are TRBV7-9 and TRBJ2-1; a weak D match, TRBD1 (6 bases). V was trimmed by 10 bases and J by 6 bases, leaving 25 bases between them. Germline assignment: CDR1 SEHNR and CDR2 FQNEAQ (reference sequence). The length of the CDR3 is 16 residues. The CDR3 protein is CATPTLGIRGINEQFF. CDR3 nucleotide sequence: TGTGCCACCCCCACCCTTGGGATTAGGGGGATCAATGAGCAGTTCTTC.

With respect to this clone: Other nucleotide sequences in the sample specify the same CDR3. The chain joins TRBV7-9 to TRBJ2-2; a possible D gene is TRBD2 (5 bases). CDR3 size: 13 residues. The V end lost 2 bases, the J end lost 6 bases, and 7 bases lay between the germline ends. Germline CDR1 and CDR2: SEHNR and FQNEAQ (reference sequence). CDR3: CASSLLAAGELFF. The CDR3 coding sequence is TGTGCCAGCAGCTTACTAGCTGCCGGGGAGCTGTTTTTT.

This sequence joins TRBV27 and TRBJ1-4; TRBD1 agrees at 10 bases. The germline V gene encodes CDR1 MNHEY and CDR2 SMNVEV (reference sequence). V gave up 10 bases and J gave up 9 bases; unmatched junction bases: 8. CDR3 size: 13 residues. CDR3 sequence (DNA): TGTGCCACTGGGGACAGGGGCCGCCAAAAACTGTTTTTT. Residues: CATGDRGRQKLFF. Together with reference TRBV27 and TRBJ1-4, the CDR3 gives the full variable domain: EAQVTQNPRYLITVTGKKLTVTCSQNMNHEYMSWYRQDPGLGLRQIYYSMNVEVTDKGDVPEGYKVSRKEKRNFPLILESPSPNQTSLYFCATGDRGRQKLFFGSGTQLSVL.

The chain uses TRBV19 and TRBJ1-1, with D possibly being TRBD1 (5 bases). The V end lost 5 bases, the J end lost 2 bases, and 21 bases lay between the germline ends. The length of the CDR3 is 17 residues. Germline loops: CDR1 LNHDA, CDR2 SQIVND (reference sequence). In nucleotides, the CDR3 is TGTGCCAGTAGTGTACAATTCTTCCAGGGAGGTAACACTGAAGCTTTCTTT. It specifies CASSVQFFQGGNTEAFF.

The gene calls are TRBV11-1 and TRBJ2-5, with TRBD2 identical over 7 bases. V shed 5 bases and J 2 bases; nucleotides not matched to a gene: 5. Germline loops: CDR1 SGHAT, CDR2 FQDESV (reference sequence). The CDR3 runs 14 residues. This CDR3 is CASSQRLAQETQYF. The CDR3 nucleotides are TGTGCCAGCAGCCAAAGACTAGCACAAGAGACCCAGTACTTC.

The chain uses TRBV5-4 and TRBJ2-7, with D tentatively TRBD2 (6 bases). The ends were cut back, 6 bases at V and 0 bases at J, with 13 bases in the middle. The CDR3 loop spans 14 amino acids. Germline lookup yields CDR1 SGHNT and CDR2 YYREEE (reference sequence). In nucleotides, the CDR3 is TGTGCCAGCACCGACGGAGCGGGCTCCTACGAGCAGTACTTC. Translated: CASTDGAGSYEQYF.